One and the same sample provided the 23 T cell receptor beta chains below, sequenced in a study of OX40 agonist ivuxolimab in advanced cancers. Measured with immunoSEQ multiplex PCR; TCRdb has only the in-frame clones, and not every one. The sample carries over 85,000 clones, 91% recorded once. The sequences come from CD4+ or CD8+ T cells sorted from blood, collected in a trial of the OX40 agonist ivuxolimab. The receptor set was obtained from an adult with an advanced solid tumor such as melanoma, head and neck, liver or kidney cancer.

The rearrangement joins TRBV28 to TRBJ1-2, with 8 positions matching TRBD1. V lost 3 bases, J lost 5 bases, and 8 bases stayed unmatched. The germline gives CDR1 MDHEN, CDR2 SYDVKM. This CDR3 spans 15 amino acids. For the CDR3, the DNA is TGTGCCAGCAGTTTGTCAGGGGGCGGTCTTTATGGCTACACCTTC. It encodes CASSLSGGGLYGYTF.

The chain joins TRBV5-1 to TRBJ1-2; 8 bases line up with TRBD1. The junction had 7 bases not matched to a gene; V was cut back by 4 bases and J by 2 bases. This CDR3 spans 15 amino acids. Germline lookup yields CDR1 SGHRS and CDR2 YFSETQ. The CDR3 DNA reads as TGCGCCAGCAGCCCGCAGGGGGCGGACAACTATGGCTACACCTTC. Encoded protein: CASSPQGADNYGYTF. Supplemented by reference TRBV5-1 and TRBJ1-2, the full variable domain reads KAGVTQTPRYLIKTRGQQVTLSCSPISGHRSVSWYQQTPGQGLQFLFEYFSETQRNKGNFPGRFSGRQFSNSRSEMNVSTLELGDSALYLCASSPQGADNYGYTFGSGTRLTVV.

V and J are TRBV29-1 and TRBJ2-7; the match to TRBD2 covers 8 bases. The V segment lost 7 bases and the J segment 2 bases; nucleotides outside the gene matches: 16. This CDR3 has 16 residues. Germline V gene sequence: CDR1 SQVTM, CDR2 ANQGSEA. The CDR3 DNA reads as TGCAGCGCCTGCGGATTAGCGGGAAAAACAGCCTACGAGCAGTACTTC. Protein: CSACGLAGKTAYEQYF.

V and J are TRBV5-4 and TRBJ2-1; 8 bases agree with TRBD1. Germline V gene lookup returns CDR1 SGHNT and CDR2 YYREEE (reference sequence). V was pared by 2 bases and J by 9 bases, with 4 bases of the junction left unmatched. This CDR3 region has 13 residues. In DNA form, the CDR3 reads TGTGCCAGCAGCTTAGGACAGGGCCGTGAGCAGTTCTTC. Translation: CASSLGQGREQFF.

Turning to this clone: Other DNA sequences in this specimen translate into the identical CDR3. The V call is TRBV7-2, the J call TRBJ2-5, with TRBD1 identical over 11 bases. This CDR3 is built from 14 residues. V was pared by 5 bases and J by 5 bases, with 4 bases of the junction left unmatched. Germline loops: CDR1 SGHTA, CDR2 FQGNSA. The chain's CDR3 is CASSQDRGRETQYF. CDR3 DNA: TGTGCCAGCAGCCAGGACAGGGGGCGGGAGACCCAGTACTTC.

The chain couples TRBV9 to TRBJ2-2, with TRBD2 identical over 10 bases. The CDR3 is made up of 17 amino acids. CDR1 is SGDLS and CDR2 is YYNGEE in the germline V gene. Trimming cost V 3 bases and J 0 bases; bases outside gene matches: 5. CDR3 sequence (DNA): TGTGCCAGCAGCGCCCTCGGACTAGCGGCGAACACCGGGGAGCTGTTTTTT. Encoded protein: CASSALGLAANTGELFF. The variable domain in full, with the rest retrieved from reference TRBV9 and TRBJ2-2, is DSGVTQTPKHLITATGQRVTLRCSPRSGDLSVYWYQQSLDQGLQFLIQYYNGEERAKGNILERFSAQQFPDLHSELNLSSLELGDSALYFCASSALGLAANTGELFFGEGSRLTVL.

The V and J genes are TRBV5-6 and TRBJ1-1; no reliable D call. The germline V gene encodes CDR1 SGHDT and CDR2 YYEEEE. Trimming left V 2 bases short and J 2 bases short, with 10 bases between. This CDR3 has 14 residues. Here the CDR3 reads CASSFSGPNTEAFF. The CDR3 DNA sequence: TGTGCCAGCAGCTTCTCTGGGCCTAACACTGAAGCTTTCTTT.

Here the CDR3 DNA reads TGTGCCAGTAGTAACCGTGGTATTAGGGGGCGAACAAACTACGAGCAGTACTTC. Translation gives CASSNRGIRGRTNYEQYF. The chain combines TRBV19 with TRBJ2-7; 7 bases align to TRBD1. V lost 4 bases, J lost 3 bases, and 18 bases stayed unmatched. The CDR3 has 18 residues. Germline V CDR1 and CDR2: LNHDA, SQIVND (reference sequence).

The chain has TRBV19 and TRBJ2-1; D possibly uses TRBD1 or TRBD2 (8 bases each). The V and J ends lost 3 bases and 1 base respectively, with 16 bases between them. Germline CDR1 reads LNHDA; CDR2 reads SQIVND (reference sequence). This CDR3 region has 17 residues. CDR3 DNA sequence: TGTGCCAGTAGTATGCCAGGGGGCGGGAGGTCCTACAATGAGCAGTTCTTC. Translation: CASSMPGGGRSYNEQFF.

The rearrangement uses TRBV5-1 and TRBJ1-2, with D tentatively TRBD1 (6 bases). V lost 3 bases and J lost 4, with 22 bases in between. The CDR3 has 17 amino acids. The germline V gene has CDR1 SGHRS and CDR2 YFSETQ. DNA of the CDR3: TGCGCCAGCAGCTCTACTCGAGAATTACAGGGCAGCTATGGCTACACCTTC. The encoded protein is CASSSTRELQGSYGYTF.

The chain is built from TRBV6-6 and TRBJ1-1; no reliable D call. Trimming pared 5 bases from V and 1 base from J, leaving 5 bases between. Germline values: CDR1 MNHNY, CDR2 SVGAGI (reference sequence). This CDR3 has 12 residues. This CDR3 is CASSAQNTEAFF. In nucleotides, the CDR3 is TGTGCCAGCAGTGCACAGAACACTGAAGCTTTCTTT.

The rearrangement links TRBV6-9 to TRBJ2-1, with no clear D. This CDR3 is 13 amino acids long. The V end was cut by 3 bases, the J end by 6 bases, with 9 bases between. CDR1 is MNHGY and CDR2 is SVAAGI in the germline V gene. CDR3 loop: CASSYGQSNEQFF. The CDR3 DNA reads as TGTGCCAGCAGTTACGGGCAGTCCAATGAGCAGTTCTTC.

The V and J genes are TRBV11-1 and TRBJ2-1; perhaps TRBD2 as D (6 bases). The V and J ends lost 6 bases and 4 bases respectively, with 19 bases between them. This CDR3 comprises 16 residues. The germline gives CDR1 SGHAT, CDR2 FQDESV (reference sequence). The CDR3 loop reads CASSPFFGRRYNEQFF. The CDR3 DNA reads TGTGCCAGCAGTCCTTTTTTCGGGAGAAGGTACAATGAGCAGTTCTTC.

The V gene is TRBV7-3, the J gene TRBJ2-1, with TRBD2 identical over 10 bases. CDR3 length: 17 amino acids. Unmatched junction bases numbered 9, after V lost 0 bases and J lost 7 bases. Looked up from germline, CDR1 is SGHTA and CDR2 is FQGTGA. The CDR3 bases are TGTGCCAGCAGCTTAACCATAGCGGGAGGCGGCGGGAATGAGCAGTTCTTC. It yields the protein CASSLTIAGGGGNEQFF.

This clone has only one observation. The genes are TRBV6-1 and TRBJ1-1; possible D gene TRBD1, 6 bases. Trimming removed 5 bases from V and 3 bases from J, with 13 bases in between. This CDR3 has 14 residues. Germline CDR1 MNHNS, CDR2 SASEGT. In DNA, the CDR3 is TGTGCCAGCAGTCGACAGGTCTCGTACACTGAAGCTTTCTTT. Protein: CASSRQVSYTEAFF.

The CDR3 protein is CASRDRGQSPKETQYF. CDR3 bases: TGTGCCAGCAGGGACAGGGGACAGTCTCCAAAAGAGACCCAGTACTTC. The chain carries TRBV2 and TRBJ2-5, with TRBD1 matching 9 bases. There are 16 residues in the CDR3. CDR1 and CDR2 from the germline V gene are SNHLY and FYNNEI. J gave up 3 bases and V 6 bases, and 11 bases lay outside the gene matches. Combining the CDR3 with reference TRBV2 and TRBJ2-5 gives the whole variable domain EPEVTQTPSHQVTQMGQEVILRCVPISNHLYFYWYRQILGQKVEFLVSFYNNEISEKSEIFDDQFSVERPDGSNFTLKIRSTKLEDSAMYFCASRDRGQSPKETQYFGPGTRLLVL.

V and J are TRBV5-1 and TRBJ2-1; D may correspond to TRBD1 or TRBD2 (5 bases each). Trimming took off 3 bases at V and 7 bases at J, with 23 bases between the two ends. Germline V CDR1 and CDR2: SGHRS, YFSETQ. The CDR3 totals 17 residues. CDR3 nucleotides: TGCGCCAGCAGCTCACCGGGACGTACTACCTTGGGGAATGAGCAGTTCTTC. It yields the protein CASSSPGRTTLGNEQFF.

The gene calls are TRBV5-1 and TRBJ2-3; D unclear. This CDR3 is built from 12 residues. Trimming shortened V by 5 bases and J by 4 bases, and 8 bases separated the two germline ends. Looked up from germline, CDR1 is SGHRS and CDR2 is YFSETQ. CDR3 amino acids: CASRVGADTQYF. The CDR3 region has the DNA TGCGCCAGCAGAGTTGGGGCAGATACGCAGTATTTT.

This chain joins TRBV20-1 and TRBJ2-1, with no clear D. Trimming cost V 6 bases and J 15 bases, with 9 bases left between them. The germline V gene encodes CDR1 DFQATT and CDR2 SNEGSKA (reference sequence). The CDR3 is 8 amino acids. The CDR3 region has the DNA TGCAGTGCAGGATTTAGGTTCTTC. It encodes CSAGFRFF.

The chain carries TRBV5-4 and TRBJ1-2; the match to TRBD1 covers 10 bases. V gave up 4 bases and J gave up 8 bases; unmatched junction bases: 8. CDR3 length: 14 amino acids. Germline V gene lookup returns CDR1 SGHNT and CDR2 YYREEE (reference sequence). CDR3 in DNA: TGTGCCAGCAGCACGGGACAGGGGACTAAGGGCTACACCTTC. The encoded protein is CASSTGQGTKGYTF.

This clone showed up just once. The chain employs TRBV11-2 and TRBJ2-7; 8 bases are a match to TRBD1. Unmatched junction bases numbered 4, after V lost 0 bases and J lost 3 bases. Looked up from germline, CDR1 is SGHAT and CDR2 is FQNNGV. The CDR3 runs to 15 residues. CDR3 sequence: CASSLESRGLYEQYF. The CDR3 bases are TGTGCCAGCAGCTTAGAGTCCAGGGGGCTCTACGAGCAGTACTTC. Filled out from reference TRBV11-2 and TRBJ2-7, the complete variable domain reads EAGVAQSPRYKIIEKRQSVAFWCNPISGHATLYWYQQILGQGPKLLIQFQNNGVVDDSQLPKDRFSAERLKGVDSTLKIQPAKLEDSAVYLCASSLESRGLYEQYFGPGTRLTVT.

V is TRBV27 and J is TRBJ2-7; TRBD1 might be the D (5 bases). Trimming took off 8 bases at V and 0 bases at J, with 11 bases between the two ends. Germline V CDR1 and CDR2: MNHEY, SMNVEV (reference sequence). The CDR3 has 13 residues. CDR3 DNA: TGTGCCAGCGCAGGGATGAACTCCTACGAGCAGTACTTC. Translating it yields CASAGMNSYEQYF.

This sequence joins TRBV19 and TRBJ2-1; a weak D match, TRBD2 (6 bases). Germline V lookup: CDR1 LNHDA, CDR2 SQIVND (reference sequence). V shed 7 bases and J shed 6 bases, with 28 bases lying between them. The CDR3 covers 18 residues. CDR3 DNA: TGTGCCAGTACCGATGCGGCTCGACTAGTTGAGGGGACCAATGAGCAGTTCTTC. It encodes CASTDAARLVEGTNEQFF.